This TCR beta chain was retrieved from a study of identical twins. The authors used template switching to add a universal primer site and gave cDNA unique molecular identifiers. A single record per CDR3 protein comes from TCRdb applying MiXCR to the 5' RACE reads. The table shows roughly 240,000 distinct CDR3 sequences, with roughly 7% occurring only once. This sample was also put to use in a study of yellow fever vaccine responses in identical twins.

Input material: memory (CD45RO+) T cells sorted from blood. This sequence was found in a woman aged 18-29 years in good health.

The DNA of the CDR3 is TGCGCCAGCAGCTCAGGACAGTTGTATTCACCCCTCCACTTT. Translation: CASSSGQLYSPLHF. The V gene is TRBV5-1, the J gene TRBJ1-6; the D gene is possibly TRBD1 (6 bases). Trimming left V 3 bases short and J 8 bases short, with 12 bases between. The CDR3 sequence is 14 residues long. Germline V gene sequence: CDR1 SGHRS, CDR2 YFSETQ.